Listed here are 2 T cell receptor beta chains from one sample, sequenced in a study of blood T cells in healthy people across ages. It was with a sample-barcoded 5' primer and a J-beta primer mix that a second PCR of about 6 to 12 cycles was run. One entry per CDR3 protein, called by TCRdb with MiXCR from the 5' RACE reads. Here the sample spans about 320,000 distinct CDR3 sequences, about 25% being singletons. Sequencing was carried out using blood. These receptors were taken from a woman between 70 and 85 years old in good health.

The chain carries TRBV27 and TRBJ1-1; D is perhaps TRBD1 (6 bases). Trimming shortened V by 5 bases and J by 0 bases, and 10 bases separated the two germline ends. This CDR3 comprises 14 residues. Germline V lookup: CDR1 MNHEY, CDR2 SMNVEV (reference sequence). The CDR3 sequence: CASSRDTLNTEAFF. The CDR3 nucleotides read TGTGCCAGCAGTCGGGACACTTTGAACACTGAAGCTTTCTTT.

J is TRBJ2-1 and V is TRBV3-1; D is unclear. The germline V gene encodes CDR1 LGHDT and CDR2 YNNKEL (reference sequence). This CDR3 is 16 amino acids long. Trimming stripped 3 bases from V and 4 bases from J, with 16 bases between. CDR3 nucleotides: TGTGCCAGCAGCCAGACACCATCCTTAGATTACAATGAGCAGTTCTTC. It specifies CASSQTPSLDYNEQFF.